Listed below are T cell receptor beta chains from one sample, sequenced in a study of blood T cell repertoires in COVID-19. Using immunoSEQ multiplex PCR, the repertoire was profiled, and TCRdb retains in-frame clones only, with some absent. The sample includes around 300,000 clones, 75% to 90% of them seen just once. The sequencing sample was made of peripheral blood. Receptors were obtained from a man in his fifties or sixties with acute or convalescent COVID-19. The CDR3 runs from the conserved cysteine through the conserved F or W. The order of the fields is D gene, J gene, clone size, V gene, CDR3 protein, CDR3 DNA. The D gene is left open where the match is weak. The size field is filled for only some rows; it gives once, few, many or a size class.

-,TRBJ2-7,once,TRBV10-1,CASSEGTAYEQYF,TGCGCCAGCAGTGAGGGGACTGCGTACGAGCAGTACTTC
-,TRBJ2-3,few,TRBV27,CASSTDTDTQYF,TGTGCCAGCAGTACAGACACAGATACGCAGTATTTT
-,TRBJ1-5,-,TRBV21-1,CASSKDGTGVSNQPQHF,TGTGCCAGCAGCAAAGATGGGACAGGGGTCTCCAATCAGCCCCAGCATTTT
TRBD2,TRBJ2-2,-,TRBV5-1,CASYLAGVTGELFF,TGCGCCAGCTACCTAGCGGGGGTTACCGGGGAGCTGTTTTTT
-,TRBJ1-1,-,TRBV5-8,CASSLLPGSEAFF,TGTGCCAGCAGTCTTCTTCCGGGATCTGAAGCTTTCTTT
TRBD1,TRBJ1-5,-,TRBV19,CASSTPGTAQHF,TGTGCCAGTAGTACCCCCGGGACAGCCCAGCATTTT
TRBD2,TRBJ2-1,-,TRBV2,CASRGAPSTAGGFWDEQFF,TGTGCCAGCAGGGGTGCGCCCAGTACCGCGGGGGGATTTTGGGATGAGCAGTTCTTC
-,TRBJ2-2,once,TRBV5-1,CASSLDGQKLSNTGELFF,TGCGCCAGCAGCTTGGATGGACAGAAGCTCTCGAACACCGGGGAGCTGTTTTTT
-,TRBJ2-2,-,TRBV5-1,CASSITSGTSAGGELFF,TGCGCCAGCAGCATCACTAGTGGGACTTCCGCCGGCGGGGAGCTGTTTTTT
-,TRBJ2-7,-,TRBV5-6,CASSFNPGSEQYF,TGTGCCAGCAGCTTTAATCCAGGGTCCGAGCAGTACTTC
TRBD1,TRBJ2-7,-,TRBV29-1,CSVEGAGTGNYEQYF,TGCAGCGTTGAAGGGGCCGGGACAGGGAACTACGAGCAGTACTTC